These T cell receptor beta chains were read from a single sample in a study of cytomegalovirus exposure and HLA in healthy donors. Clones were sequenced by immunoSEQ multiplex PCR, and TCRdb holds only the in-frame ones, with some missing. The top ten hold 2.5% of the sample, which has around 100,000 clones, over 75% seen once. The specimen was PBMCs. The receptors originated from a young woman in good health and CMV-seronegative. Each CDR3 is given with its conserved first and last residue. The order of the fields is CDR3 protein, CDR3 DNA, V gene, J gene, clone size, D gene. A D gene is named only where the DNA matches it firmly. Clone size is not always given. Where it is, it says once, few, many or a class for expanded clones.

CDR3aa: CASSLASGARQPQHF
CDR3nt: TGTGCCAGCAGCTTAGCGTCAGGGGCGCGTCAGCCCCAGCATTTT
v_gene: TRBV7-8
j_gene: TRBJ1-5
abundance: -
d_gene: -

CDR3aa: CASSDRSGLYGVDTQYF
CDR3nt: TGTGCCAGCAGCGATCGGAGCGGGCTCTATGGGGTAGATACGCAGTATTTT
v_gene: TRBV11-3
j_gene: TRBJ2-3
abundance: -
d_gene: -

CDR3aa: CASSHHTGFNGYTF
CDR3nt: TGCGCCAGCAGCCACCACACAGGGTTTAATGGCTACACCTTC
v_gene: TRBV4-3
j_gene: TRBJ1-2
abundance: once
d_gene: -

CDR3aa: CASSHHTGGTADVLTF
CDR3nt: TGTGCCAGCAGCCACCATACCGGGGGTACCGCGGACGTCCTGACTTTC
v_gene: TRBV27
j_gene: TRBJ2-6
abundance: -
d_gene: -

CDR3aa: CATSGGDTGELFF
CDR3nt: TGTGCCACCTCGGGGGGGGACACCGGGGAGCTGTTTTTT
v_gene: TRBV6-1
j_gene: TRBJ2-2
abundance: few
d_gene: TRBD2

CDR3aa: CASSLGDSLTYEQYF
CDR3nt: TGTGCCAGCAGCTTAGGGGACAGCCTAACCTACGAGCAGTACTTC
v_gene: TRBV7-9
j_gene: TRBJ2-7
abundance: -
d_gene: TRBD1

CDR3aa: CASSSGDLRETEAFF
CDR3nt: TGTGCCAGTAGTAGCGGAGACCTTCGAGAAACTGAAGCTTTCTTT
v_gene: TRBV19
j_gene: TRBJ1-1
abundance: -
d_gene: -

CDR3aa: CSVDGRTDTQYF
CDR3nt: TGCAGCGTTGACGGTCGCACAGATACGCAGTATTTT
v_gene: TRBV29-1
j_gene: TRBJ2-3
abundance: once
d_gene: -

CDR3aa: CASSYTDRAEQYF
CDR3nt: TGTGCCAGCAGTTACACGGACAGGGCCGAGCAGTACTTC
v_gene: TRBV6-5
j_gene: TRBJ2-7
abundance: -
d_gene: TRBD1

CDR3aa: CAGGAQETQYF
CDR3nt: TGTGCAGGGGGAGCCCAAGAGACCCAGTACTTC
v_gene: TRBV28
j_gene: TRBJ2-5
abundance: -
d_gene: -

CDR3aa: CASSLGGGGEKPQHF
CDR3nt: TGTGCCAGCAGTCTAGGGGGGGGTGGTGAGAAGCCCCAGCATTTT
v_gene: TRBV28
j_gene: TRBJ1-5
abundance: -
d_gene: -

CDR3aa: CASGTRTGLSGNTIYF
CDR3nt: TGTGCTAGTGGTACCCGGACAGGCCTCTCTGGAAACACCATATATTTT
v_gene: TRBV12-5
j_gene: TRBJ1-3
abundance: -
d_gene: TRBD1

CDR3aa: CASSLGRGRVGYTF
CDR3nt: TGTGCCAGCAGCTTAGGCAGGGGGCGCGTTGGCTACACCTTC
v_gene: TRBV7-2
j_gene: TRBJ1-2
abundance: -
d_gene: TRBD1

CDR3aa: CASSTPAGGLNEQFF
CDR3nt: TGTGCCAGCAGTACGCCGGCGGGAGGGCTAAATGAGCAGTTCTTC
v_gene: TRBV28
j_gene: TRBJ2-1
abundance: -
d_gene: TRBD2

CDR3aa: CASSAQGANYGYTF
CDR3nt: TGTGCCAGTAGTGCTCAGGGGGCAAACTATGGCTACACCTTC
v_gene: TRBV19
j_gene: TRBJ1-2
abundance: -
d_gene: TRBD1

CDR3aa: CASSYSILNNEQFF
CDR3nt: TGTGCCAGCAGTTACTCGATACTTAACAATGAGCAGTTCTTC
v_gene: TRBV6-5
j_gene: TRBJ2-1
abundance: once
d_gene: -

CDR3aa: CAVGNKNIQYF
CDR3nt: TGTGCCGTCGGGAACAAAAACATTCAGTACTTC
v_gene: TRBV2
j_gene: TRBJ2-4
abundance: -
d_gene: -

CDR3aa: CASSQDWGGQYF
CDR3nt: TGTGCCAGCAGCCAAGATTGGGGCGGACAGTATTTT
v_gene: TRBV14
j_gene: TRBJ2-3
abundance: -
d_gene: -

CDR3aa: CASSGGALDNQPQHF
CDR3nt: TGTGCCAGCAGCGGAGGGGCTTTGGACAATCAGCCCCAGCATTTT
v_gene: TRBV6-1
j_gene: TRBJ1-5
abundance: few
d_gene: -

CDR3aa: CSVPEMGTGGGYTF
CDR3nt: TGCAGCGTTCCAGAGATGGGGACAGGAGGTGGCTACACCTTC
v_gene: TRBV29-1
j_gene: TRBJ1-2
abundance: -
d_gene: TRBD1

CDR3aa: CASSQIRGENTEAFF
CDR3nt: TGTGCCAGCAGCCAAATACGCGGGGAGAACACTGAAGCTTTCTTT
v_gene: TRBV14
j_gene: TRBJ1-1
abundance: once
d_gene: -

CDR3aa: CASSNDWDNNEAFF
CDR3nt: TGTGCCAGCAGCAACGACTGGGACAACAATGAAGCTTTCTTT
v_gene: TRBV11-3
j_gene: TRBJ1-1
abundance: -
d_gene: -

CDR3aa: CSVEDGGAGGGYTF
CDR3nt: TGCAGCGTTGAAGATGGGGGCGCAGGGGGAGGCTACACCTTC
v_gene: TRBV29-1
j_gene: TRBJ1-2
abundance: few
d_gene: TRBD1

CDR3aa: CASSQHVDSDSNTEAFF
CDR3nt: TGCGCCAGCAGCCAACATGTGGACAGCGACTCGAACACTGAAGCTTTCTTT
v_gene: TRBV4-1
j_gene: TRBJ1-1
abundance: -
d_gene: -

CDR3aa: CASSLGAGASGTTDTQYF
CDR3nt: TGTGCCAGCAGTTTAGGCGCGGGGGCTAGCGGAACCACAGATACGCAGTATTTT
v_gene: TRBV27
j_gene: TRBJ2-3
abundance: -
d_gene: -

CDR3aa: CASSLGAGAYEQYF
CDR3nt: TGTGCCAGCAGTTTGGGTGCGGGGGCCTACGAGCAGTACTTC
v_gene: TRBV27
j_gene: TRBJ2-7
abundance: -
d_gene: TRBD2

CDR3aa: CASGLVQQGTGEGYTF
CDR3nt: TGTGCTAGTGGTTTGGTCCAGCAGGGGACAGGGGAGGGCTACACCTTC
v_gene: TRBV12-5
j_gene: TRBJ1-2
abundance: -
d_gene: TRBD1

CDR3aa: CASSLGGVGANVLTF
CDR3nt: TGTGCCAGCAGTTTGGGGGGGGTCGGGGCCAACGTCCTGACTTTC
v_gene: TRBV28
j_gene: TRBJ2-6
abundance: -
d_gene: TRBD2

CDR3aa: CATRTSGIYEQYF
CDR3nt: TGTGCCACCCGGACTAGCGGAATCTACGAGCAGTACTTC
v_gene: TRBV15
j_gene: TRBJ2-7
abundance: -
d_gene: TRBD2

CDR3aa: CASSPGGDAVYGYTF
CDR3nt: TGTGCCAGCAGTCCCGGGGGGGACGCGGTCTATGGCTACACCTTC
v_gene: TRBV6-1
j_gene: TRBJ1-2
abundance: few
d_gene: -

CDR3aa: CASSFWGLNQPQHF
CDR3nt: TGTGCCAGCAGCTTCTGGGGGCTCAATCAGCCCCAGCATTTT
v_gene: TRBV5-5
j_gene: TRBJ1-5
abundance: -
d_gene: -

CDR3aa: CASSRLQKSTEAFF
CDR3nt: TGTGCCAGCAGCCGCCTTCAGAAGTCCACTGAAGCTTTCTTT
v_gene: TRBV11-2
j_gene: TRBJ1-1
abundance: -
d_gene: -

CDR3aa: CASSRSGGGNQPQHF
CDR3nt: TGTGCCAGCAGCCGTAGTGGAGGGGGCAATCAGCCCCAGCATTTT
v_gene: TRBV27
j_gene: TRBJ1-5
abundance: -
d_gene: -

CDR3aa: CATTHGTGGPYYEQYF
CDR3nt: TGTGCCACGACCCACGGGACAGGGGGCCCATACTACGAGCAGTACTTC
v_gene: TRBV28
j_gene: TRBJ2-7
abundance: -
d_gene: TRBD1

CDR3aa: CASSLPRTGRKDTIYF
CDR3nt: TGTGCCAGCAGCTTACCGCGGACAGGGAGAAAAGACACCATATATTTT
v_gene: TRBV11-2
j_gene: TRBJ1-3
abundance: -
d_gene: TRBD1

CDR3aa: CASSLSELGSGNTIYF
CDR3nt: TGTGCCAGCAGTTTATCGGAGTTGGGCTCTGGAAACACCATATATTTT
v_gene: TRBV28
j_gene: TRBJ1-3
abundance: -
d_gene: -

CDR3aa: CASSDWREQFF
CDR3nt: TGTGCCAGCAGTGACTGGAGGGAGCAGTTCTTC
v_gene: TRBV6-1
j_gene: TRBJ2-1
abundance: -
d_gene: -

CDR3aa: CASSPGSSQETQYF
CDR3nt: TGTGCCAGCTCACCCGGGTCAAGTCAAGAGACCCAGTACTTC
v_gene: TRBV18
j_gene: TRBJ2-5
abundance: -
d_gene: -

CDR3aa: CASSFETGTGFF
CDR3nt: TGTGCCAGCAGCTTTGAGACAGGGACGGGCTTCTTT
v_gene: TRBV7-9
j_gene: TRBJ1-1
abundance: once
d_gene: TRBD1

CDR3aa: CASSFGTGDLYSGNTIYF
CDR3nt: TGTGCCAGCAGTTTTGGGACAGGGGACCTCTACTCTGGAAACACCATATATTTT
v_gene: TRBV27
j_gene: TRBJ1-3
abundance: few
d_gene: TRBD1

CDR3aa: CASSEKHEQYF
CDR3nt: TGTGCCAGCAGTGAAAAGCACGAGCAGTACTTC
v_gene: TRBV2
j_gene: TRBJ2-7
abundance: -
d_gene: -

CDR3aa: CASSLTGGRIDIAFF
CDR3nt: TGTGCCAGCAGCCTTACAGGGGGCCGGATTGATATAGCTTTCTTT
v_gene: TRBV7-9
j_gene: TRBJ1-1
abundance: -
d_gene: TRBD1

CDR3aa: CASSLVAGGVNEQFF
CDR3nt: TGTGCCAGCAGCTTAGTAGCGGGAGGTGTCAATGAGCAGTTCTTC
v_gene: TRBV7-2
j_gene: TRBJ2-1
abundance: -
d_gene: TRBD2

CDR3aa: CASSELTGGPDTQYF
CDR3nt: TGTGCCAGCAGTGAACTGACAGGGGGCCCAGATACGCAGTATTTT
v_gene: TRBV6-1
j_gene: TRBJ2-3
abundance: -
d_gene: TRBD1

CDR3aa: CASTHTPNTGELFF
CDR3nt: TGTGCCAGCACTCATACTCCGAACACCGGGGAGCTGTTTTTT
v_gene: TRBV6-5
j_gene: TRBJ2-2
abundance: -
d_gene: -

CDR3aa: CASTLGGKTEAFF
CDR3nt: TGTGCCAGCACCCTTGGCGGGAAGACTGAAGCTTTCTTT
v_gene: TRBV6-5
j_gene: TRBJ1-1
abundance: -
d_gene: -

CDR3aa: CASSLSGSSGNTIYF
CDR3nt: TGCGCCAGCAGCTTAAGCGGGAGCTCTGGAAACACCATATATTTT
v_gene: TRBV5-1
j_gene: TRBJ1-3
abundance: -
d_gene: -

CDR3aa: CASSRGTDAFGYTF
CDR3nt: TGTGCCAGCAGCCGGGGGACGGACGCTTTTGGCTACACCTTC
v_gene: TRBV27
j_gene: TRBJ1-2
abundance: -
d_gene: -

CDR3aa: CASSRDRVPTEAFF
CDR3nt: TGTGCCAGCAGCCGGGACAGGGTCCCCACTGAAGCTTTCTTT
v_gene: TRBV11-3
j_gene: TRBJ1-1
abundance: once
d_gene: TRBD1

CDR3aa: CASSLGYRGTEAFF
CDR3nt: TGTGCCAGCAGCCTCGGCTACAGGGGCACTGAAGCTTTCTTT
v_gene: TRBV14
j_gene: TRBJ1-1
abundance: -
d_gene: TRBD1

CDR3aa: CASSRLAGDGETQYF
CDR3nt: TGTGCTAGCAGCCGACTAGCGGGAGATGGGGAGACCCAGTACTTC
v_gene: TRBV7-7
j_gene: TRBJ2-5
abundance: -
d_gene: TRBD2

CDR3aa: CASSLAGVGEQYF
CDR3nt: TGCGCCAGCAGCTTGGCGGGGGTAGGCGAGCAGTACTTC
v_gene: TRBV5-1
j_gene: TRBJ2-7
abundance: -
d_gene: -

CDR3aa: CASSRDIRLQETQYF
CDR3nt: TGCGCCAGCAGCCGGGATATTAGGTTGCAAGAGACCCAGTACTTC
v_gene: TRBV5-1
j_gene: TRBJ2-5
abundance: -
d_gene: -

CDR3aa: CASNNRGGQLGNQPQHF
CDR3nt: TGTGCCAGTAACAATAGGGGTGGGCAGTTAGGCAATCAGCCCCAGCATTTT
v_gene: TRBV19
j_gene: TRBJ1-5
abundance: -
d_gene: -